The 19 T cell receptor beta chains below were found in one sample sequenced in a study of CD8 T cells in ankylosing spondylitis. TCRdb processed the 5' RACE reads anew with MiXCR; each CDR3 protein has one entry. This sample has 450,000 or so distinct CDR3 sequences, with roughly 27% found just once. Whole-study findings and limits: Ankylosing spondylitis blood appeared to carry a characteristic TCR beta motif of roughly 8 highly homologous variants.

Which antigens these TCRs recognize remains unknown. Sequencing was done on a sample of blood, either unsorted or a sorted T cell fraction (not recorded which). Receptors originate from a male donor with ankylosing spondylitis.

The chain uses TRBV2 and TRBJ2-7, with 8 nucleotides matching TRBD2. After removal of 1 base from V and 1 base from J, the junction contained 3 bases not matched to a gene. Germline values: CDR1 SNHLY, CDR2 FYNNEI. The CDR3 runs 15 residues. CDR3 amino acids: CASSEDGRASYEQYV. In nucleotides, the CDR3 is TGTGCCAGCAGTGAAGACGGGAGGGCATCCTACGAGCAGTACGTC.

CDR3 sequence: CASSLRVYNEQFF. CDR3 nucleotides: TGTGCCAGCAGCTTAAGGGTCTACAATGAGCAGTTCTTC. The rearrangement joins TRBV11-3 to TRBJ2-1; no firm D call. CDR3 length equals 13 residues. Trimming took off 2 bases at V and 3 bases at J, with 5 bases between the two ends. Germline V CDR1 and CDR2: SGHNT, YENEEA. Supplemented by reference TRBV11-3 and TRBJ2-1, the full variable domain reads EAGVVQSPRYKIIEKKQPVAFWCNPISGHNTLYWYLQNLGQGPELLIRYENEEAVDDSQLPKDRFSAERLKGVDSTLKIQPAELGDSAVYLCASSLRVYNEQFFGPGTRLTVL.

The chain combines TRBV5-1 with TRBJ1-1, with TRBD1 identical over 7 bases. The junction had 8 bases not matched to a gene; V was cut back by 0 bases and J by 0 bases. The CDR3 is made up of 17 amino acids. Germline CDR1 and CDR2: SGHRS and YFSETQ. The CDR3 here is CASSLVRGQTLNTEAFF. CDR3 in DNA: TGCGCCAGCAGCTTGGTCAGGGGACAGACCCTGAACACTGAAGCTTTCTTT.

This chain links TRBV12-3 or TRBV12-4 with TRBJ1-2; 8 bases map to TRBD1. This CDR3 is 13 amino acids long. With 4 bases clipped from V and 9 bases from J, the junction kept 7 bases outside the gene matches. Here the CDR3 DNA reads TGTGCCAGCAGTTCAATGGGACAGGCCAGCTACACCTTC. It codes for CASSSMGQASYTF.

V is TRBV5-1 and J is TRBJ2-1; D is possibly TRBD2 (5 bases). This CDR3 comprises 15 residues. V was pared by 4 bases and J by 3 bases, with 14 bases between. Germline-derived CDR1 and CDR2 are SGHRS and YFSETQ. CDR3 nucleotide sequence: TGCGCCAGCAGCGTCGACTCGGAGGACTACAATGAGCAGTTCTTC. Translating gives CASSVDSEDYNEQFF.

This chain joins TRBV2 and TRBJ1-1; 7 bases line up with TRBD1. The germline V gene has CDR1 SNHLY and CDR2 FYNNEI. CDR3 length: 15 amino acids. The ends lost 5 bases at V and 6 bases at J; junction bases unmatched: 12. Written as DNA, the CDR3 is TGTGCCAGCAGTCCCAGACAGGGTACGAGGTCTGAAGCTTTCTTT. Translating it yields CASSPRQGTRSEAFF.

This clonotype was counted only a few times. The V gene is TRBV7-2, the J gene TRBJ2-2; D not resolved. The CDR3 runs to 13 residues. CDR1 is SGHTA and CDR2 is FQGNSA in the germline V gene. V was cut by 5 bases and J by 2 bases, with 6 bases left in between. The CDR3 DNA follows: TGTGCCAGCAGCGCTTCAAACACCGGGGAGCTGTTTTTT. As protein: CASSASNTGELFF.

This clonotype was seen more than once but under ten times. The V gene is TRBV5-6, the J gene TRBJ1-3; D is unclear. Germline lookup yields CDR1 SGHDT and CDR2 YYEEEE. This CDR3 comprises 15 residues. V shed 0 bases and J shed 0 bases, with 7 bases lying between them. DNA for the CDR3: TGTGCCAGCAGCTTGGTTGGAATCTCTGGAAACACCATATATTTT. It codes for CASSLVGISGNTIYF.

V gene TRBV10-3 combines with J gene TRBJ1-1, with a weak D call TRBD1 (5 bases). CDR3 length: 15 residues. Trimming stripped 2 bases from V and 11 bases from J, with 21 bases between. The germline V gene encodes CDR1 ENHRY and CDR2 SYGVKD. CDR3 DNA: TGTGCCATCAGTGAGGGGTCGGGCCGGGGGACTTGGGCTTTCTTT. It encodes CAISEGSGRGTWAFF.

This clonotype was detected a few times. The rearrangement links TRBV4-1 to TRBJ2-1, with TRBD2 matching 10 bases. J was trimmed by 1 base and V by 2 bases; bases with no gene match: 2. This CDR3 is 16 amino acids long. Looked up from germline, CDR1 is MGHRA and CDR2 is YSYEKL. Here the CDR3 DNA reads TGCGCCAGCAGCCAAAGCGGGAGGGCATCCTACAATGAGCAGTTCTTC. Its protein product is CASSQSGRASYNEQFF.

Only a few counts were recorded for this clonotype. The chain uses TRBV5-6 and TRBJ2-3, with D tentatively TRBD2 (6 bases). V was shortened by 0 bases and J by 4 bases, with 12 bases between the two germline ends. CDR1 is SGHDT and CDR2 is YYEEEE in the germline V gene. The CDR3 has 15 residues. The CDR3 DNA sequence: TGTGCCAGCAGCTTGGTTAGGGGACTTGCAGATACGCAGTATTTT. Translating it yields CASSLVRGLADTQYF.

CDR3 protein: CASSKDRGRLNEQFF. The CDR3 DNA is TGTGCCAGCAGTAAAGACAGGGGGCGCCTAAATGAGCAGTTCTTC. This chain uses TRBV2 with TRBJ2-1, with 10 bases identical to TRBD1. The CDR3 has 15 amino acids. The germline CDR1 and CDR2 sequences are SNHLY and FYNNEI. The trim removed 5 bases at V and 7 bases at J, leaving 8 bases unmatched.

V gene TRBV29-1 combines with J gene TRBJ2-5; perhaps TRBD2 as D (5 bases). Germline V CDR1 and CDR2: SQVTM, ANQGSEA. Trimming pared 4 bases from V and 5 bases from J, leaving 14 bases between. The CDR3 is 13 residues long. CDR3: CSVGWEFGETQYF. CDR3 DNA sequence: TGCAGCGTTGGCTGGGAGTTTGGGGAGACCCAGTACTTC.

This clonotype turned up a few times. The rearrangement joins TRBV29-1 to TRBJ2-1, with TRBD2 matching 11 bases. CDR1 is SQVTM, CDR2 ANQGSEA, per germline. The CDR3 has 16 amino acids. The V gene end was trimmed by 1 base and the J gene end by 5 bases; junction bases not matched to a gene: 7. This CDR3 reads CSVEGLAGTSDNEQFF. CDR3 bases: TGCAGCGTTGAAGGACTAGCGGGGACGTCAGACAATGAGCAGTTCTTC.

The chain combines TRBV5-4 with TRBJ2-1; the D is unclear. This CDR3 spans 12 amino acids. With 0 bases removed from V and 12 bases from J, the gap between germline ends came to 10 bases. Looked up from germline, CDR1 is SGHNT and CDR2 is YYREEE (reference sequence). DNA for the CDR3: TGTGCCAGCAGCTTGGCCCCCGCATCGCAGTTCTTC. It translates to CASSLAPASQFF.

This chain connects TRBV11-2 to TRBJ2-4; tentative D call: TRBD2 (6 bases). The CDR3 spans 12 residues. V dropped 3 bases and J dropped 8 bases, with 8 bases sitting between them. Germline CDR1 reads SGHAT; CDR2 reads FQNNGV. As DNA, the CDR3 is TGTGCCAGCAGCTTTTGGGGGGACATTCAGTACTTC. Its translation is CASSFWGDIQYF.

This sequence joins TRBV20-1 and TRBJ1-5; D is unresolved. CDR1 and CDR2 (germline): DFQATT, SNEGSKA (reference sequence). V dropped 5 bases and J dropped 15 bases, with 14 bases sitting between them. The CDR3 spans 10 residues. This CDR3 reads CSAGSHSGHF. CDR3 nucleotides: TGCAGTGCTGGGTCCCACAGCGGGCATTTT.

This clonotype has a handful of counts. The rearrangement uses TRBV7-6 and TRBJ2-1; weak D call: TRBD1 (6 bases). The V gene lost 5 bases and the J gene lost 4 bases, with 18 bases spanning the gap. The CDR3 is 16 residues long. CDR1 and CDR2 (germline): SGHVS, FNYEAQ. Here the CDR3 DNA reads TGTGCCAGCAGCGCAAGACCGGGACATCAGTACAATGAGCAGTTCTTC. Translated: CASSARPGHQYNEQFF.

This clonotype was observed a handful of times. The chain joins TRBV29-1 to TRBJ2-7, with D possibly matching TRBD2 (6 bases). CDR1 and CDR2 (germline): SQVTM, ANQGSEA. This CDR3 contains 12 residues. Trimming shortened V by 5 bases and J by 3 bases, and 11 bases separated the two germline ends. CDR3 nucleotide sequence: TGCAGCGTTATACGGGGGAGCTACGAGCAGTACTTC. Translated: CSVIRGSYEQYF.